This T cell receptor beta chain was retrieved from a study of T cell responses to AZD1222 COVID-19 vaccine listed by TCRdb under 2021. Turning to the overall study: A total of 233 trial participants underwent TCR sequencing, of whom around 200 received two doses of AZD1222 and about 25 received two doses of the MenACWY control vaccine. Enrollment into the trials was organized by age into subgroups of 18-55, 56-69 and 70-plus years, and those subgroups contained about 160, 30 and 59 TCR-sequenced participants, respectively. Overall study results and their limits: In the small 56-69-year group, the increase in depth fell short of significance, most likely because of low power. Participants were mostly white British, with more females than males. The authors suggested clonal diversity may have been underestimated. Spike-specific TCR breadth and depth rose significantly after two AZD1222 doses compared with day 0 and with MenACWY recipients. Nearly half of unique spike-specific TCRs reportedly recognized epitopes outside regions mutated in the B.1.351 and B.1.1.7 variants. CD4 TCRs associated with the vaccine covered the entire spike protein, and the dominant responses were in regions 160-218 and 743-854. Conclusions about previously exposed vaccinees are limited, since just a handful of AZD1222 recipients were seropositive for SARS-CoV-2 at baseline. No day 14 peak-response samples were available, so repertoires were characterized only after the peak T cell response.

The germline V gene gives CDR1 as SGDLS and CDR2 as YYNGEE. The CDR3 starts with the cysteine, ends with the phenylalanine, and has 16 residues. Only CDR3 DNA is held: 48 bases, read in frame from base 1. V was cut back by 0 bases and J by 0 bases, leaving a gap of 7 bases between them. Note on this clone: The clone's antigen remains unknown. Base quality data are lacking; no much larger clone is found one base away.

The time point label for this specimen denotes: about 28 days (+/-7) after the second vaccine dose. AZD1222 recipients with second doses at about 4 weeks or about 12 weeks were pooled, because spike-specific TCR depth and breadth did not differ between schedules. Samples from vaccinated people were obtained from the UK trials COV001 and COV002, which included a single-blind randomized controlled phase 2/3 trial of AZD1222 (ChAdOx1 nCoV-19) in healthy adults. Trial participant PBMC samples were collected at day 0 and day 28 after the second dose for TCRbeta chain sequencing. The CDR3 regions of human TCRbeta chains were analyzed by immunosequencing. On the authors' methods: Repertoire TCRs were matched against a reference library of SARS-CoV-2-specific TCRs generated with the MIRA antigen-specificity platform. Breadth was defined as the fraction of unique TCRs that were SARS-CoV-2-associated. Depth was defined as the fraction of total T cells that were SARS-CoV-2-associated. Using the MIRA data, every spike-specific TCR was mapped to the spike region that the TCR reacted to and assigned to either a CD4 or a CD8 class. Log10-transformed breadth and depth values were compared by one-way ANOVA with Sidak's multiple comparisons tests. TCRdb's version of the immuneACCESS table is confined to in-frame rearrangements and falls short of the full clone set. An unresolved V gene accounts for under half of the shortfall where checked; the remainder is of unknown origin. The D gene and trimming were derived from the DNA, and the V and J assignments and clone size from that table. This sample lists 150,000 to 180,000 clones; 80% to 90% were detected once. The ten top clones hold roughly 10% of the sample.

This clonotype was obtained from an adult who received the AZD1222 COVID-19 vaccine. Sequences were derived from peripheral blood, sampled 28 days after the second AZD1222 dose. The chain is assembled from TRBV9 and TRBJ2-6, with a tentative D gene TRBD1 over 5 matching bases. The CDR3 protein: CASSVGQSSGANVLTF. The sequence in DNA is TGTGCCAGCAGCGTAGGACAGAGCTCTGGGGCCAACGTCCTGACTTTC.